This T cell receptor (beta chain) stems from a study of sequential checkpoint blockade in melanoma. Background on the study: TCRβ was sequenced from DNA of approximately 99 pretreatment tumors. After nivolumab or ipilimumab alone, approximately 22 patients had week-13 rebiopsies.

This clone was counted a few times. Treatment given: randomized to nivolumab then ipilimumab (arm A) or the reverse (arm B). Assay used: immunoSEQ multiplex PCR; TCRdb lists only in-frame clones, some missing. This sample has about 11,000 clones; around 30% occur once, and the top ten carry 20% to 30%. The sequenced sample was tumor tissue (inferred from file names), obtained from a patient given nivolumab and ipilimumab in sequence. This clonotype was sampled from a human donor with melanoma.

The CDR3 nucleotides read TGTGCCAGCAGCATATACCGGGACAGGGAGACCTACGAGCAGTACTTC. It specifies CASSIYRDRETYEQYF. V usage is TRBV11-3 and J usage is TRBJ2-7; 9 nucleotides match TRBD1. Germline V gene lookup returns CDR1 SGHNT and CDR2 YENEEA. The CDR3 contains 16 residues. V lost 5 bases, J lost 2 bases, and 10 bases stayed unmatched.